These 3 T cell receptor beta chains were all obtained from the same sample, sequenced in a study of breast tumors, draining lymph nodes, adjacent tissues. From the multiplex PCR reads, TCRdb called clonotypes with MiXCR, one entry per CDR3 protein. The table lists about 100,000 distinct CDR3 sequences, about 20% of them singletons, with less than 1.5% in the top ten. Axillary draining lymph nodes of breast cancer patients supplied the node samples. Sequences were obtained from axillary lymph node tissue. All receptors derive from a female donor with breast cancer. Some clones in this sample may be carry-over from other donors' samples.

There are many counts of this clonotype. The V and J genes are TRBV5-8 and TRBJ2-5, with D perhaps matching TRBD1 (6 bases). CDR1 and CDR2 (germline): SGHTS, YDEGEE. This CDR3 comprises 14 residues. Trimming cost V 4 bases and J 2 bases, with 12 bases left between them. Here the CDR3 reads CASSVPGEQETQYF. The DNA of the CDR3 is TGTGCCAGCAGCGTACCAGGGGAACAAGAGACCCAGTACTTC.

In this sample, this clonotype turned up many times. The chain carries TRBV6-1 and TRBJ2-7; 7 nucleotides align to TRBD1. After removal of 6 bases from V and 4 bases from J, the junction contained 3 bases not matched to a gene. Germline V gene lookup returns CDR1 MNHNS and CDR2 SASEGT. The CDR3 runs 12 residues. CDR3 bases: TGTGCCAGCAGGGAACAGGGGTACGAGCAGTACTTC. Translated: CASREQGYEQYF.

This clonotype was counted ten times or more. The chain joins TRBV3-1 to TRBJ1-6; D is ambiguous. V was pared by 2 bases and J by 4 bases, with 9 bases between. The CDR3 runs 15 residues. CDR1 is LGHDT and CDR2 is YNNKEL in the germline V gene (reference sequence). The chain's CDR3 is CASSQMRQYNSPLHF. The CDR3 nucleotides are TGTGCCAGCAGCCAAATGAGGCAGTATAATTCACCCCTCCACTTT.